This T cell receptor (beta chain) was observed in a study of OX40 agonist ivuxolimab in advanced cancers. In the study overall: Those treated in dose escalation had hepatocellular carcinoma, melanoma, renal cell cancer or head and neck cancer. Study results and caveats: The study found among the lowest clonal expansion in partial responders at 0.1-3.0 mg/kg. Dose levels from 0.1 to 3.0 mg/kg saw CD4+ and CD8+ blood T cells expand clonally by week 6.

Some clones are missing from TCRdb's copy, which holds only in-frame ones; the method was immunoSEQ multiplex PCR. Of 70,000 to 95,000 clones in the sample, about 90% were seen once. Baseline was the first blood sampling point, followed by cycle 4 day 1 and cycle 7 day 1. Germline CDR1 is MGHDK and CDR2 is SYGVNS. The J segment lost 7 bases and the V segment lost 3 bases, leaving 5 bases of the junction unmatched. The CDR3 length is 14 residues. On this clone: No antigen is known for it.

The V and J genes are TRBV25-1 and TRBJ1-5; 8 bases are a match to TRBD1. The material was CD4+ or CD8+ T cells sorted from blood, obtained in a trial of the OX40 agonist ivuxolimab. This TCR was recovered from an adult with an advanced solid tumor such as melanoma, head and neck, liver or kidney cancer. CDR3 loop: CASSDWQGAQPQHF. In nucleotides, the CDR3 is TGTGCCAGCAGTGATTGGCAGGGGGCCCAGCCCCAGCATTTT.